The rows below give T cell receptor beta chains drawn from one sample of a study of T cell responses to AZD1222 COVID-19 vaccine. The assay was immunoSEQ multiplex PCR, and TCRdb's table has in-frame clones only and misses some. Among under 200,000 clones, around 87% were seen once, and the ten largest hold about 3%. The source material was peripheral blood, sampled on day 0 of MenACWY control vaccination. These receptors all come from an adult in good health. The CDR3 runs from the conserved cysteine through the conserved F or W. The D gene is left open where the match is weak. Part of the rows lack a size; the others show once, few, many or a class for expanded clones.

j_gene	abundance	len	d_gene	v_gene	CDR3nt	CDR3aa
TRBJ2-7	NA	16	TRBD2	TRBV9	TGTGCCAGCAGCGCGGATGGGCTAGCGGGTCTTTCCGAGCAGTACTTC	CASSADGLAGLSEQYF
TRBJ2-7	NA	13	NA	TRBV6-2/TRBV6-3	TGTGCCAGCAGTTACGCTAGGACAGTTCGGCAGTACTTC	CASSYARTVRQYF
TRBJ1-4	NA	15	NA	TRBV30	TGTGCCTGGAGTGACACGACGGGGGCGGGGGAAAAACTGTTTTTT	CAWSDTTGAGEKLFF
TRBJ2-3	NA	16	TRBD1	TRBV6-1	TGTGCCAGCAGTGTGGGACAGACTGCTAGCACAGATACGCAGTATTTT	CASSVGQTASTDTQYF
TRBJ2-7	NA	17	NA	TRBV3-1/TRBV3-2	TGTGCCAGCAGCCAGCAGGGAGGTATTCTATCCGGAGGCGAGCAGTACTTC	CASSQQGGILSGGEQYF
TRBJ1-1	NA	12	NA	TRBV18	TGTGCCAGCTCTCCCATGGGGGATGAAGCTTTCTTT	CASSPMGDEAFF
TRBJ2-7	NA	14	TRBD2	TRBV28	TGTGCCAGCAGTTTGTGGACTAGCGGGGGGTCCGCGTACTTC	CASSLWTSGGSAYF
TRBJ1-5	NA	18	TRBD1	TRBV28	TGTGCCAGCATCCCCGTATCTCCGGACAGGGGAGTATATCAGCCCCAGCATTTT	CASIPVSPDRGVYQPQHF
TRBJ2-1	NA	16	NA	TRBV7-9	TGTGCCAGCAGCTTAGAGGCGTTAACCATTTACAATGAGCAGTTCTTC	CASSLEALTIYNEQFF
TRBJ2-7	NA	15	TRBD1	TRBV7-2	TGTGCCAGCAGCTTCTCCGGGACAGGGTCCTACGAGCAGTACTTC	CASSFSGTGSYEQYF
TRBJ2-7	NA	15	NA	TRBV6-5	TGTGCCAGCAGGTCAGAGTTCCGCCCAACCTACGAGCAGTACTTC	CASRSEFRPTYEQYF
TRBJ2-4	NA	12	NA	TRBV6-1	TGTGCCAGCAGTGAAAGGAGCGGAACTCAGTACTTC	CASSERSGTQYF
TRBJ2-2	many	14	NA	TRBV6-5	TGTGCCAGCAGTACCCGTCAGAACACCGGGGAGCTGTTTTTT	CASSTRQNTGELFF
TRBJ2-2	NA	15	NA	TRBV14	TGTGCCAGCAGCCAATTACAGGGTTGGACCGGGGAGCTGTTTTTT	CASSQLQGWTGELFF
TRBJ2-7	NA	14	NA	TRBV28	TGTGCCAGCAGTCCACGACCAGGGTCCCACGAGCAGTACTTC	CASSPRPGSHEQYF
TRBJ1-5	NA	14	TRBD1	TRBV7-9	TGTGCCAGCAGCTTAGACAGGGGCGGTCAGCCCCAGCATTTT	CASSLDRGGQPQHF
TRBJ2-7	NA	15	NA	TRBV27	TGTGCCACGGCACCTAGCCCGGGACAATCCTACGAGCAGTACTTC	CATAPSPGQSYEQYF
TRBJ1-2	NA	15	NA	TRBV28	TGTGCCAGCAGTCCCCCTCTGGGTAGGGGCTATGGCTACACCTTC	CASSPPLGRGYGYTF
TRBJ2-7	NA	15	NA	TRBV4-1	TGCGCCAGCAGCCAAGAAGGGACACAGGCCTACGAGCAGTACTTC	CASSQEGTQAYEQYF
TRBJ2-3	NA	13	NA	TRBV19	TGTGCCAGTAGTACGCATATTACGGGTACGCAGTATTTT	CASSTHITGTQYF
TRBJ2-2	NA	17	TRBD1	TRBV5-4	TGTGCCAGCAGCCCTCGACGGACAGGGGGCGACACCGGGGAGCTGTTTTTT	CASSPRRTGGDTGELFF
TRBJ2-7	once	12	NA	TRBV28	TGTGCCAGCAGTGGGCCGTTCTACGAGCAGTACTTC	CASSGPFYEQYF
TRBJ2-2	NA	14	NA	TRBV28	TGTGCCAGCAAACGGCGGACGAACACCGGGGAGCTGTTTTTT	CASKRRTNTGELFF
TRBJ2-1	NA	15	NA	TRBV6-2/TRBV6-3	TGTGCCAGCAGCCTCGACGGTGGTCTAAGGAATGAGCAGTTCTTC	CASSLDGGLRNEQFF
TRBJ1-2	NA	16	NA	TRBV19	TGTGCCAGTAGAGACATCGGAGTGGGGGGTAACTATGGCTACACCTTC	CASRDIGVGGNYGYTF
TRBJ2-7	NA	14	TRBD2	TRBV27	TGTGCCAGCAGTTCCGGACTAGGGACCTACGAGCAGTACTTC	CASSSGLGTYEQYF
TRBJ2-7	few	14	TRBD1	TRBV3-1/TRBV3-2	TGTGCCAGCAGCCAAATGGGTTCACAGGGGCAGCAGTACTTC	CASSQMGSQGQQYF
TRBJ2-3	NA	15	TRBD1	TRBV7-2	TGTGCCAGCAGCCCACTGGGACAGGGAATGGATACGCAGTATTTT	CASSPLGQGMDTQYF
TRBJ2-5	NA	14	NA	TRBV19	TGTGCCAGTAGCCCGCGGAGCGGACAAGAGACCCAGTACTTC	CASSPRSGQETQYF
TRBJ2-3	NA	14	NA	TRBV5-4	TGTGCCAGCAGCGGAACAGGGAACACAGATACGCAGTATTTT	CASSGTGNTDTQYF
TRBJ2-3	NA	13	NA	TRBV9	TGTGCCAGCAGCGTACTCAGGTCAGATACGCAGTATTTT	CASSVLRSDTQYF
TRBJ2-7	NA	12	TRBD1	TRBV28	TGTGCCAGCCGACAGGGATCCTACGAGCAGTACTTC	CASRQGSYEQYF
TRBJ2-3	NA	17	TRBD2	TRBV10-3	TGTGCCATCAGTGCCGGACTAGCGGGGGGGCCGCGTGATACGCAGTATTTT	CAISAGLAGGPRDTQYF
TRBJ2-1	once	15	TRBD2	TRBV6-5	TGTGCCAGCAGTCTGACTAGCGGGAGAAGGAGTGAGCAGTTCTTC	CASSLTSGRRSEQFF
TRBJ2-4	NA	15	TRBD1	TRBV19	TGTGCCAGTAGTGCGGACGACAGGGTTTCAAACATTCAGTACTTC	CASSADDRVSNIQYF
TRBJ1-2	NA	15	TRBD1	TRBV13	TGTGCCAGCAGCCTTCCGGGACAGGGGGCATATGGCTACACCTTC	CASSLPGQGAYGYTF
TRBJ2-7	NA	15	TRBD1	TRBV19	TGTGCCAGTAGTAACCAAGGACAGGGCGCCTACGAGCAGTACTTC	CASSNQGQGAYEQYF
TRBJ2-4	NA	17	NA	TRBV24-1	TGTGCCACCAGTGATTCAGCAGGGATGGGTGCCAAAAACATTCAGTACTTC	CATSDSAGMGAKNIQYF
TRBJ1-5	NA	15	NA	TRBV7-3	TGTGCCAGCAGCCCCCGTGAGGGGGTTCCTCAGCCCCAGCATTTT	CASSPREGVPQPQHF
TRBJ1-3	NA	13	NA	TRBV6-5	TGTGCCAGCAGTTACTCCAGCGGAAACACCATATATTTT	CASSYSSGNTIYF
TRBJ1-2	NA	15	TRBD1	TRBV28	TGTGCCAGCAGTTTATCGGCAGGGGGCGTAGATGGCTACACCTTC	CASSLSAGGVDGYTF
TRBJ1-2	few	15	TRBD1	TRBV7-2	TGTGCCAGCAGCTTAGGGGACAGGGGTCTCTATGGCTACACCTTC	CASSLGDRGLYGYTF
TRBJ1-1	NA	13	NA	TRBV5-1	TGCGCCAGCAGCTTGGGCCCGAACACTGAAGCTTTCTTT	CASSLGPNTEAFF
TRBJ1-2	NA	14	TRBD1	TRBV27	TGTGCCAGCAGTTGGGGACAGGGCGGCTATGGCTACACCTTC	CASSWGQGGYGYTF
TRBJ2-3	NA	16	TRBD2	TRBV5-1	TGCGCCAGCAGCTTGACTGGCGGGGGGAGCACAGATACGCAGTATTTT	CASSLTGGGSTDTQYF
TRBJ1-2	NA	13	NA	TRBV29-1	TGCAGCGTTGAGGGCAGGGAGGGTTATGGCTACACCTTC	CSVEGREGYGYTF
TRBJ2-7	once	15	NA	TRBV6-5	TGTGCCAGCAGCGTCTGGGAGGGGGCACCTCGCGAGCAGTACTTC	CASSVWEGAPREQYF
TRBJ2-7	NA	16	TRBD2	TRBV5-8	TGTGCCAGCAGCCACGGGACTAGCGGGGGATCCTACGAGCAGTACTTC	CASSHGTSGGSYEQYF
TRBJ1-4	few	14	NA	TRBV6-5	TGTGCCAGCAGGGCGGGCGCAGGGAATGAAAAACTGTTTTTT	CASRAGAGNEKLFF
TRBJ2-7	NA	14	NA	TRBV29-1	TGCAGCGCAACACTGGCACGGAGCTCCTACGAGCAGTACTTC	CSATLARSSYEQYF
TRBJ1-1	NA	13	TRBD1	TRBV6-5	TGTGCCAGTGCCCAGGGGGCTAAGGCTGAAGCTTTCTTT	CASAQGAKAEAFF
TRBJ1-4	NA	15	NA	TRBV3-1/TRBV3-2	TGTGCCAGCAGCCAAGAAGTTAGGGCTCCGGTGAAACTGTTTTTT	CASSQEVRAPVKLFF
TRBJ2-1	NA	12	NA	TRBV5-1	TGCGCCAGCAGCTCCCGCGGGGATGAGCAGTTCTTC	CASSSRGDEQFF